This TCR beta chain was retrieved from a study of T cells in Graves' hyperthyroidism and ophthalmopathy. Clinical Activity Scores of at least 3, NOSPECS grades of at least 4 and durations under 3 months characterized ophthalmopathy patients. Overall study findings and caveats: Researchers found most expanded thyroid clonotypes above 0.001 in blood as well. Stable hyperthyroidism and ophthalmopathy were separated using 13 V-J signatures. The model identified upcoming ophthalmopathy a median 6.5 months ahead of onset.

Researchers amplified the TCR beta CDR3 regions from RNA transcripts. HTBI primers were employed in a first-round RT-PCR of the TCR CDR3. TCRdb ran MiXCR on the multiplex PCR reads and lists one entry per CDR3 protein. The top ten clones hold roughly 3.3% of a sample with some 550,000 distinct CDR3 sequences, approximately 15% of them seen once. CDR3 length equals 15 residues. Germline V lookup: CDR1 DFQATT, CDR2 SNEGSKA (reference sequence). The V and J ends lost 4 bases and 2 bases, in that order; junction bases with no gene match: 8. This clonotype was seen at least ten times. As yet, its antigen is unknown.

The TCR sequence derives from a woman aged 40 to 50 with Graves' ophthalmopathy. This chain joins TRBV20-1 and TRBJ2-3; 8 bases align to TRBD2. The sample taken for sequencing was blood. The CDR3 is CSAIRGSGVTDTQYF. CDR3 nucleotide sequence: TGCAGTGCTATTCGAGGTAGCGGGGTCACAGATACGCAGTATTTT.